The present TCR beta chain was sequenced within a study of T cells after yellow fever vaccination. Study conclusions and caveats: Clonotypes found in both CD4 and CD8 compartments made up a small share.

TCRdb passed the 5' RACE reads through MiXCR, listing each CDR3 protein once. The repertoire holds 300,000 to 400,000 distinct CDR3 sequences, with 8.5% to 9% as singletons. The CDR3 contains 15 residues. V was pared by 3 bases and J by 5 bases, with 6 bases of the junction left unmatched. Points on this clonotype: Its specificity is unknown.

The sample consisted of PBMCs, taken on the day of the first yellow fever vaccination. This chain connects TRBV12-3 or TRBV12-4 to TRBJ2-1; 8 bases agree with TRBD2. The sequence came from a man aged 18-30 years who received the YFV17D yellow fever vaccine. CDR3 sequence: CASSFKSGGHNEQFF. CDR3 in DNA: TGTGCCAGCAGTTTTAAGAGCGGGGGCCACAATGAGCAGTTCTTC.